What follows is one TCR beta chain and its context. The data belong to a study of blood T cell repertoires in COVID-19. Study processing details: Reference gene primer amplification yielded estimated nucleated cell counts. Libraries were prepared by immunoSEQ multiplex PCR; TCRdb keeps only in-frame clonotypes and omits some of them. V, J and clone size are taken as reported in that table, and D and trimming were inferred from the DNA itself. Seen here are approximately 460,000 clones, roughly nine tenths observed once, and the top ten hold around 0.92%. The source material was peripheral blood. The receptor was derived from a man between 18 and 35 years old with COVID-19, enrolled during active disease.

CDR3 loop: CAWSPGRGGETQYF. The CDR3 nucleotides are TGTGCCTGGAGTCCGGGCAGGGGCGGAGAGACCCAGTACTTC. The chain joins TRBV30 to TRBJ2-5; the D gene is possibly TRBD1 (6 bases). V dropped 2 bases and J dropped 4 bases, with 14 bases sitting between them. This CDR3 spans 14 amino acids. Germline V lookup: CDR1 GTSNPN, CDR2 SVGIG (reference sequence).